This entry features one T cell receptor beta chain sequence. Its antigen remains unknown. These data are taken from a study of T cells in localized non-small cell lung cancer. Study results and caveats: Longer overall survival was associated with a higher density of T cells in the blood. The appearance of a median roughly 61 of the top 100 tumor clones was seen in adjacent lung. Uninvolved adjacent lung had higher T cell clonality than tumor and all other tissues. Owing to sequencing of a solitary tumor region, heterogeneity cannot be discounted.

Repertoires were generated with immunoSEQ multiplex PCR, while TCRdb's copy carries only in-frame clones and drops some. The sample includes 100,000 to 150,000 clones, roughly 90% seen only once; the top ten take around 1.8%. The CDR3 has 12 residues. Trimming left V 6 bases short and J 12 bases short, with 15 bases between. Germline V gene data show CDR1 as MNHEY and CDR2 as SVGAGI. This sample comprised peripheral blood, obtained before any cancer treatment. The TCR originated in a female donor older than 55 with stage I lung adenocarcinoma. The genes are TRBV6-5 and TRBJ2-1; D is possibly TRBD2 (6 bases). The CDR3: CASSPTSLAQFF. The CDR3 DNA is TGTGCCAGCAGCCCGACTAGTTTGGCGCAGTTCTTC.